These T cell receptor beta chains were read from a single sample in a study of blood T cell repertoires in COVID-19. Here immunoSEQ multiplex PCR was the method, and the copy in TCRdb shows in-frame clones only, minus some. The sample records roughly 49,000 clones, over 80% being singletons. The sample consisted of peripheral blood. These receptors were collected from a man aged 45-60 years with acute or convalescent COVID-19. The CDR3 runs from the conserved cysteine through the conserved F or W. Fields, in order: clone size, J gene, V gene, D gene, CDR3 DNA, CDR3 protein. The D gene is left open where the match is weak. Size values are once, few and many counts, or a class for expanded clones, and some rows have none.

>-|TRBJ1-5|TRBV9|-
TGTGCCAGCAGCCCGGAGATGGGTTTCAATCAGCCCCAGCATTTT
CASSPEMGFNQPQHF
>few|TRBJ2-5|TRBV15|TRBD2
TGTGCCACCGCCCCCGGGACTAGCGGGAGAAGGGAGACCCAGTACTTC
CATAPGTSGRRETQYF
>-|TRBJ2-5|TRBV19|-
TGTGCCAGTAGTATCTTAGAGACCCAGTACTTC
CASSILETQYF
>-|TRBJ1-1|TRBV5-1|TRBD1
TGCGCCAGCAGCCTAGGGACAGGGGGCGTGAGCACTGAAGCTTTCTTT
CASSLGTGGVSTEAFF
>-|TRBJ1-3|TRBV11-2|-
TGTGCCAGCAGCTTACCCCTCCCCCCTGGAAACACCATATATTTT
CASSLPLPPGNTIYF
>-|TRBJ2-5|TRBV7-7|-
TGTGCCAGCAGCGGGGGACTCCAGGAGACCCAGTACTTC
CASSGGLQETQYF
>-|TRBJ2-2|TRBV5-6|-
TGTGCCAGCAGCTCGACACCCAACACCGGGGAGCTGTTTTTT
CASSSTPNTGELFF
>-|TRBJ2-1|TRBV19|TRBD2
TGTGCCAGTAGTATGAAGGGACTACCGACCTACAATGAGCAGTTCTTC
CASSMKGLPTYNEQFF
>-|TRBJ1-2|TRBV6-6|-
TGTGCCAGCAGTTACGGGCCATCTGGTGGCTACACCTTC
CASSYGPSGGYTF
>-|TRBJ1-2|TRBV2|-
TGTTCATGGGCCGACTATGGCTACACCTTC
CSWADYGYTF
>-|TRBJ1-5|TRBV6-2/TRBV6-3|-
TGTGCCAGCAGTCCCGGGGGGGCACATAATCAGCCCCAGCATTTT
CASSPGGAHNQPQHF
>-|TRBJ2-6|TRBV19|TRBD1
TGTGCCAGTACGAGACAGGGACCTTCCGGGGCCAACGTCCTGACTTTC
CASTRQGPSGANVLTF
>-|TRBJ2-1|TRBV4-3|-
TGCGCCAGCAGCCGAACCTTCGGCAATGAGCAGTTCTTC
CASSRTFGNEQFF
>once|TRBJ2-5|TRBV10-2|TRBD2
TGCGCCAGCAATAGCGGGGGGCCCGAGAAGACCCAGTACTTC
CASNSGGPEKTQYF
>-|TRBJ2-7|TRBV6-2/TRBV6-3|TRBD2
TGTGCCAGCAGCCCCCGGACTAGCGGGCTCTACGAGCAGTACTTC
CASSPRTSGLYEQYF
>once|TRBJ1-5|TRBV5-6|-
TGTGCCAGCAGCCAAACTCATAGCAATCAGCCCCAGCATTTT
CASSQTHSNQPQHF
>once|TRBJ2-1|TRBV7-9|-
TGTGCCAGCAGCTTGGGGCAGGCCCCCCCTTACAATGAGCAGTTCTTC
CASSLGQAPPYNEQFF
>-|TRBJ1-2|TRBV6-6|-
TGTGCCAGCACCTCCTTCTATGGCTACACCTTC
CASTSFYGYTF
>-|TRBJ2-5|TRBV5-4|-
TGTGCCAGCAGCGGGGGGGAGACCCAGTACTTC
CASSGGETQYF
>few|TRBJ2-7|TRBV27|TRBD1
TGTGCCAGCAGTCCGAGTCCGGACAGGGGCTACGAGCAGTACTTC
CASSPSPDRGYEQYF
>-|TRBJ1-5|TRBV19|TRBD1
TGTGCCAGTAGTATCTACAGGGGGGTCTATAGCAATCAGCCCCAGCATTTT
CASSIYRGVYSNQPQHF
>-|TRBJ2-5|TRBV4-1|TRBD1
TGCGCCAGCAGCCGAGGACAGGGTATCCAAGAGACCCAGTACTTC
CASSRGQGIQETQYF
>-|TRBJ2-5|TRBV6-2/TRBV6-3|TRBD2
TGTGCCAGCAGTTACGGGGCTATAGCGGGAGCCGACCAAGAGACCCAGTACTTC
CASSYGAIAGADQETQYF
>-|TRBJ2-2|TRBV30|-
TGTGCCTGGACAGTTAGCGGGAACACCGGGGAGCTGTTTTTT
CAWTVSGNTGELFF
>few|TRBJ1-2|TRBV7-2|-
TGTGCCAGCAGCTTAGTCTTAGACAGGTTGGGCTACACCTTC
CASSLVLDRLGYTF
>-|TRBJ1-2|TRBV10-3|-
TGTGCCATCAGTGAGTCCCCGGTAAGAGGTGAAGGCTACACCTTC
CAISESPVRGEGYTF
>-|TRBJ1-2|TRBV30|TRBD1
TGTGCCTGGACAGGGGGCGCATATGGCTACACCTTC
CAWTGGAYGYTF
>-|TRBJ1-2|TRBV28|-
TGTGCCATCATGGGGCAGCCCTATGGCTACACCTTC
CAIMGQPYGYTF
>-|TRBJ2-1|TRBV5-6|-
TGTGCCAGCAGCTTGAAAGGACAGTCGTTCTACAATGAGCAGTTCTTC
CASSLKGQSFYNEQFF
>-|TRBJ1-2|TRBV14|-
TGTGCCAGCAGCCAAGTGTCAGGGTATGGCTACACCTTC
CASSQVSGYGYTF
>-|TRBJ2-5|TRBV18|-
TGTGCCAGCTCACCGGGGCAGGGCCAAGAGACCCAGTACTTC
CASSPGQGQETQYF
>-|TRBJ1-3|TRBV6-5|-
TGTGCCAGCAGGACAAGGACAGTCACAAACACCATATATTTT
CASRTRTVTNTIYF
>-|TRBJ2-1|TRBV3-1/TRBV3-2|-
TGTGCCAGCAGCCAAGAGGGGCTCACCAAGACACTCAATGAGCAGTTCTTC
CASSQEGLTKTLNEQFF
>-|TRBJ2-1|TRBV7-7|TRBD1
TGTGCCAGCAGCGTGGGACAGGCTAGCCTAAATGAGCAGTTCTTC
CASSVGQASLNEQFF
>-|TRBJ1-6|TRBV5-8|-
TGTGCCAGCAGCTTGTTTCCGTCACCCCTCCACTTT
CASSLFPSPLHF
>-|TRBJ2-7|TRBV7-9|-
TGTGCCAGCAGCTCTCCGACAGTAACCCCCTACGAGCAGTACTTC
CASSSPTVTPYEQYF
>-|TRBJ1-5|TRBV27|TRBD1
TGTGCCAGCAGTTTGTCAGGGGACAGGGGATCCGATCAGCCCCAGCATTTT
CASSLSGDRGSDQPQHF
>-|TRBJ2-1|TRBV11-3|TRBD2
TGTGCCAGCAGCCCAGGCTGGACTAGCGGGACTAGCTCCTACAATGAGCAGTTCTTC
CASSPGWTSGTSSYNEQFF
>-|TRBJ2-4|TRBV19|-
TGTGCCAGTAGTATAGTAGGGGGACAAGCCAAAAACATTCAGTACTTC
CASSIVGGQAKNIQYF
>-|TRBJ2-4|TRBV7-2|-
TGTGCCAGCAGCTTAGATAGTTTAGCCAAAAACATTCAGTACTTC
CASSLDSLAKNIQYF
>-|TRBJ1-2|TRBV5-1|-
TGCGCCAGCAGCCCGGCGGGGGACTATGGCTACACCTTC
CASSPAGDYGYTF
>-|TRBJ1-1|TRBV4-1|-
TGCGCCAGCAGCCAAGGACCCGGCAGGGGAGACACTGAAGCTTTCTTT
CASSQGPGRGDTEAFF
>-|TRBJ2-7|TRBV4-3|-
TGCGCCAGCAGCCTTTCCTGGGGCAGTGACTCCTACGAGCAGTACTTC
CASSLSWGSDSYEQYF
>-|TRBJ2-5|TRBV10-2|TRBD2
TGCGCCAGCAGGATTAGCGGGGGGGCCAGGGAGACCCAGTACTTC
CASRISGGARETQYF
>-|TRBJ2-5|TRBV2|-
TGTGCCAGCAGTTTAGCGTACCAAGAGACCCAGTACTTC
CASSLAYQETQYF
>-|TRBJ1-2|TRBV28|-
TGTGCCAGCAGGCAAGGTGGCCGGGCTAACTATGGCTACACCTTC
CASRQGGRANYGYTF
>-|TRBJ2-4|TRBV2|TRBD1
TGTGCCAGCAGTCGACAGGGCTTAAACATTCAGTACTTC
CASSRQGLNIQYF
>-|TRBJ1-2|TRBV7-8|-
TGTGCCAGCAGCCCCAGGGCTCTCCTAAACTATGGCTACACCTTC
CASSPRALLNYGYTF
>-|TRBJ1-4|TRBV5-1|TRBD1
TGCGCCAGCAGCATTAGGACAGGGGGTCCTAATGAAAAACTGTTTTTT
CASSIRTGGPNEKLFF
>-|TRBJ2-7|TRBV4-1|TRBD1
TGCGCCAGCAGCCAAGAAATCCCCACACAGGGGGGAGACGAGCAGTACTTC
CASSQEIPTQGGDEQYF
>-|TRBJ2-1|TRBV27|-
TGTGCCAGCAGCCTGACAGATTACAATGAGCAGTTCTTC
CASSLTDYNEQFF
>-|TRBJ1-4|TRBV30|-
TGTGCCTGGAGTGTCACCCCGCGGGAAGAAAAACTGTTTTTT
CAWSVTPREEKLFF
>few|TRBJ1-2|TRBV7-9|-
TGTGCCAGCAGCTTAGAAGGGGGTAGCTACACCTTC
CASSLEGGSYTF